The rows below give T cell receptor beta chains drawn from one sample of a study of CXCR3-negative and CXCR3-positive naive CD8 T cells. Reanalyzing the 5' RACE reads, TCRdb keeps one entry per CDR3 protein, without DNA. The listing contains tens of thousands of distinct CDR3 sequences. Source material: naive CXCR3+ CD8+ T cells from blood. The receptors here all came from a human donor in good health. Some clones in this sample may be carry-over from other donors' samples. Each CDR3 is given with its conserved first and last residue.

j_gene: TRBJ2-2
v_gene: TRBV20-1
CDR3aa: CSARDPGGTGELFF

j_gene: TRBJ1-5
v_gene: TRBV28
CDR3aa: CASSLSYRQGYSNQPQHF

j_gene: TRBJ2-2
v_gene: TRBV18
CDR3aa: CASSPLAGENPDAGLFF

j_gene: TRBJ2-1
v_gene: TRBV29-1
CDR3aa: CSAPLPNEQFF

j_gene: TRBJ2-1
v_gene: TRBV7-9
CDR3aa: CASSLVSGRYDNEQFF

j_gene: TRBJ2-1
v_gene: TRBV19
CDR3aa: CASKVLAEGNEQFF

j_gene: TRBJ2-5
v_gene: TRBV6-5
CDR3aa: CASSYDRDSQETQYF

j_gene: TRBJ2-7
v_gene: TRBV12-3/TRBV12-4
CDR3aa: CASRGRDSYEQYF

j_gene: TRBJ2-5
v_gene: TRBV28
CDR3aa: CASSLLSGRAQETQYF

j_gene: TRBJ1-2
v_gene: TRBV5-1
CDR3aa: CASSFSTNYGYTF

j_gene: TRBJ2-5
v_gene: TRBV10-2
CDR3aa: CASSESTRKTQYF

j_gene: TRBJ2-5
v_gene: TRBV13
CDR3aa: CASTRGQETQYF

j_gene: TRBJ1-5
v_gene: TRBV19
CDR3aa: CASSTTGGRNQPQHF

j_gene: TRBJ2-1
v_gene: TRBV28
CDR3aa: CASSVIRLAVYNEQFF

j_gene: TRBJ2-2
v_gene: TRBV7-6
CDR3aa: CASRFSRDGDTGELVF

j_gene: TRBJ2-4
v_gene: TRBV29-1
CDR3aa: CSADIGAKNIQYF

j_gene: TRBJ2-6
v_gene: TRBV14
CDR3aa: CASSRRDMFSGANVLTF

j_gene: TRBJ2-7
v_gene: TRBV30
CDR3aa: CAWSVQAGEQYF

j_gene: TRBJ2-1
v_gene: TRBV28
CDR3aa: CASSLIWQGENEQFF

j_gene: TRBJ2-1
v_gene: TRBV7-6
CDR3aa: CASSLGGDGPYNEQFF

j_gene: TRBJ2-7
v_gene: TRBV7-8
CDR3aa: CASSFNVETYEQYF

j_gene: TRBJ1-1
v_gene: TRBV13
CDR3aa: CASSPRGVNTEAFF

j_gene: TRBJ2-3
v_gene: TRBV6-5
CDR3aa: CASSLSGGVVTDTQYF

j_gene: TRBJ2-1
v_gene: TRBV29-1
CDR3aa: CSAEAEPGYNEQFF

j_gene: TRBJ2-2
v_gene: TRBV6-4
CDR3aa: CASSESGTGELFF

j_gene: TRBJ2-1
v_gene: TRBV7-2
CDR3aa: CASSPAVAGGSYNEQFF

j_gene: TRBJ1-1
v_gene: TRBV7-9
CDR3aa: CASSQMDRGPTEAFF

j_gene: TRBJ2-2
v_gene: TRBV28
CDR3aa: CASSLSDGELFF

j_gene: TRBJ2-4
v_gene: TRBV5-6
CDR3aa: CASRLRAGGEYF

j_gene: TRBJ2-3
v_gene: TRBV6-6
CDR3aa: CASNPASLADTQYF

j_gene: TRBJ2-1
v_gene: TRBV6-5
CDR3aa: CASSPGTPNNEQFF

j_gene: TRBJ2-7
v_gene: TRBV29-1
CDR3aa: CSVEGGDYEQYF

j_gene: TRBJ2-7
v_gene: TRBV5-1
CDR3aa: CASSSGGVFYEQYF

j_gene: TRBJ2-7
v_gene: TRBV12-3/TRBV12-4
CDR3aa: CASSPPQGAFGEQYF

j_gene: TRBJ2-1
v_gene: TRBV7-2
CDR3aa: CASSSPPSGGHEQFF

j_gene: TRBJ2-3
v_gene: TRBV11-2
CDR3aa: CASSLEQGGPSTDTQYF

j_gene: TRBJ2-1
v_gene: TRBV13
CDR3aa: CASSQPSARNEQFF

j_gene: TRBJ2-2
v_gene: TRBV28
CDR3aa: CASRGQTNTGELFF

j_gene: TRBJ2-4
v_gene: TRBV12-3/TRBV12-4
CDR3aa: CASSYQPGQGQNIQYF

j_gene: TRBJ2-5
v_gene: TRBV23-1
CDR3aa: CASSQLSGTQETQYF

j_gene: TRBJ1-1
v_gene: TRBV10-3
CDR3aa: CAISESPSGTENTEAFF

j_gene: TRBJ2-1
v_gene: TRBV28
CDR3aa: CASSPFVGGYNEQFF